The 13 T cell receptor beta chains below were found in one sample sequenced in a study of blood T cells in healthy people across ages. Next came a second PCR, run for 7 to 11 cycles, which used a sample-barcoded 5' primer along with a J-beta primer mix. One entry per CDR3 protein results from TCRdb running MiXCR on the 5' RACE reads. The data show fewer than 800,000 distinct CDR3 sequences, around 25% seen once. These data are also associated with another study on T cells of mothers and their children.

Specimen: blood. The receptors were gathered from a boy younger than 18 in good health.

The CDR3 DNA reads as TGTGCCAGCAGTTCGTACCGGGACCGCGACTCCTACGAGCAGTACTTC. Amino acids: CASSSYRDRDSYEQYF. The chain joins TRBV28 to TRBJ2-7; the D call may be TRBD1 or TRBD2 (5 bases each). The V gene's germline CDR1 is MDHEN and CDR2 SYDVKM. V lost 4 bases, J lost 0 bases, and 16 bases lay in between. CDR3 length equals 16 residues.

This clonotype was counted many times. The CDR3 DNA sequence: TGTGCCAGCTCAACCGGACTAGCCCGCCAAGAGACCCAGTACTTC. It translates to CASSTGLARQETQYF. The J gene is TRBJ2-5, the V gene TRBV18; 8 bases align to TRBD2. The CDR3 extends over 15 amino acids. The germline V gene encodes CDR1 KGHSH and CDR2 LQKENI. Losses at the gene ends were 5 bases for V and 1 base for J; bases not matched to a gene: 6.

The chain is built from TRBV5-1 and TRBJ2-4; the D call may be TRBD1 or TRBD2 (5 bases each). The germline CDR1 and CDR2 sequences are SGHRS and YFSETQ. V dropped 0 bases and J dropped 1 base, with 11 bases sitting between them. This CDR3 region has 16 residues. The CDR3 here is CASSLEAGTAKNIQYF. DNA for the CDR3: TGCGCCAGCAGCTTGGAAGCCGGGACCGCCAAAAACATTCAGTACTTC.

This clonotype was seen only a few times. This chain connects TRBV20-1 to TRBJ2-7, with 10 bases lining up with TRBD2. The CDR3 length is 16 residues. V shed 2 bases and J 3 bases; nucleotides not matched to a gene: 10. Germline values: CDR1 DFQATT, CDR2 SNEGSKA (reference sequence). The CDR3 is CSARSPSSGRGYEQYF. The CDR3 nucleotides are TGCAGTGCTAGATCTCCCTCTAGCGGGAGAGGCTACGAGCAGTACTTC.

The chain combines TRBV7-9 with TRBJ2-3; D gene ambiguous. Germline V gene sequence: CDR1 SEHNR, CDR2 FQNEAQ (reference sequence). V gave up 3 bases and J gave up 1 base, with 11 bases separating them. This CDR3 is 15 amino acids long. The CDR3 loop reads CASSFAPAGTDTQYF. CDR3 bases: TGTGCCAGCAGCTTCGCACCCGCGGGCACAGATACGCAGTATTTT.

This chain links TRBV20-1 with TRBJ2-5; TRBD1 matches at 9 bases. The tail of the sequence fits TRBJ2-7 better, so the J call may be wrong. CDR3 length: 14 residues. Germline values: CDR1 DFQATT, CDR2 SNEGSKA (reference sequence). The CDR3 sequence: CSALSGTGPYEQYF. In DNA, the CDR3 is TGCAGTGCTCTCTCCGGGACAGGGCCCTACGAGCAGTACTTC.

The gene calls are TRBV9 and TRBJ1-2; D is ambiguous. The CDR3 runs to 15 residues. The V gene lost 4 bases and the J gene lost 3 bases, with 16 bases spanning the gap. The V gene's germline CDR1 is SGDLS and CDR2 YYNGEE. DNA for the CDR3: TGTGCCAGCAGCCAGGCATCGGCGTCGTACTATGGCTACACCTTC. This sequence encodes CASSQASASYYGYTF.

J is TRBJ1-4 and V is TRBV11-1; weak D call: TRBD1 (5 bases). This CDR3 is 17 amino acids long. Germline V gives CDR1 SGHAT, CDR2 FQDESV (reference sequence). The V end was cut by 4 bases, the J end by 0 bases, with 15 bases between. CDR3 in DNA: TGTGCCAGCAGCTCGATCGTCCGGGACTCAACTAATGAAAAACTGTTTTTT. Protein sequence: CASSSIVRDSTNEKLFF.

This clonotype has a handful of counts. This CDR3 reads CASGLGNSGNQPQHF. In DNA, the CDR3 is TGTGCTAGTGGTTTGGGGAACTCAGGGAATCAGCCCCAGCATTTT. The chain carries TRBV12-5 and TRBJ1-5; possible D gene TRBD1, 5 bases. The germline gives CDR1 LGHNT, CDR2 FRNRAP. CDR3 size: 15 residues. V lost 1 base, J lost 4 bases, and 11 bases lay in between.

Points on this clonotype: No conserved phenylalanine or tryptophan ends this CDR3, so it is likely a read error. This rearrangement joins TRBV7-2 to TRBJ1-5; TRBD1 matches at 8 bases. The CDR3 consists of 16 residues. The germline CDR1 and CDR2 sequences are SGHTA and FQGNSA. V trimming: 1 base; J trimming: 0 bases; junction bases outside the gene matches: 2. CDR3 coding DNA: TGTGCCAGCAGCTTAGAGGGGACAGGTAGCAATCAGCCCCAGCATTCT. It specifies CASSLEGTGSNQPQHS.

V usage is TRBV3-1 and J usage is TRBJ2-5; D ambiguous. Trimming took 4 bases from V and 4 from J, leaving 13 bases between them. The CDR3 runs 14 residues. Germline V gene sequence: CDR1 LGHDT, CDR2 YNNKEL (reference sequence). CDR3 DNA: TGTGCCAGCAGCCTGGGCCTTGTGGGAGAGACCCAGTACTTC. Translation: CASSLGLVGETQYF.

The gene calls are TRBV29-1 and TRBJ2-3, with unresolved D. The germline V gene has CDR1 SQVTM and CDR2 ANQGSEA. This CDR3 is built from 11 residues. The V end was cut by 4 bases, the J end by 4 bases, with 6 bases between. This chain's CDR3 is CSVVFPDTQYF. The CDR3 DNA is TGCAGCGTTGTTTTCCCAGATACGCAGTATTTT.

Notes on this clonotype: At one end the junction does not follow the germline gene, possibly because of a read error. CDR3 protein: CASTDAGRALETRYF. In DNA form, the CDR3 reads TGTGCCAGCACGGATGCCGGGCGTGCTCTGGAGACCCGGTACTTC. This sequence joins TRBV2 and TRBJ2-5, with unresolved D. From germline, CDR1 is SNHLY and CDR2 FYNNEI. The CDR3 is 15 residues long.